Listed below are T cell receptor beta chains from one sample, sequenced in a study of blood T cell repertoires in COVID-19. The protocol was immunoSEQ multiplex PCR, while the TCRdb copy is restricted to in-frame clones and leaves out a portion. This sample has 150,000 to 200,000 clones; over 65% occur once, and the top ten carry less than 3%. What was sequenced was peripheral blood. Receptors originate from a woman older than 75 with acute or convalescent COVID-19. CDR3s include the opening cysteine and the closing phenylalanine or tryptophan.

V gene: TRBV19
J gene: TRBJ1-1
CDR3 protein: CASSPQVNTEAFF

V gene: TRBV4-2
J gene: TRBJ2-4
CDR3 protein: CASSQGRTESIQYF

V gene: TRBV27
J gene: TRBJ2-2
CDR3 protein: CASRRTSPAGELFF

V gene: TRBV28
J gene: TRBJ2-3
CDR3 protein: CASSAIAGGPTDTQYF

V gene: TRBV9
J gene: TRBJ1-6
CDR3 protein: CASSLRQGNSPLHF

V gene: TRBV18
J gene: TRBJ2-7
CDR3 protein: CASSMGQNYEQYF

V gene: TRBV18
J gene: TRBJ2-1
CDR3 protein: CASSPGAGGSSLNEQFF

V gene: TRBV25-1
J gene: TRBJ2-1
CDR3 protein: CASSEDPGGSYNEQFF

V gene: TRBV5-1
J gene: TRBJ1-2
CDR3 protein: CASSLDNSDREGYTF

V gene: TRBV4-1
J gene: TRBJ2-3
CDR3 protein: CASSRTLAGDTDTQYF

V gene: TRBV6-4
J gene: TRBJ1-1
CDR3 protein: CATTGDTEAFF

V gene: TRBV27
J gene: TRBJ1-4
CDR3 protein: CASSLMGELFF

V gene: TRBV4-3
J gene: TRBJ2-7
CDR3 protein: CASSQDLFYEQYF

V gene: TRBV11-2
J gene: TRBJ2-7
CDR3 protein: CASSLDYGLAGAGEQYF

V gene: TRBV10-2
J gene: TRBJ2-3
CDR3 protein: CASSESGPGSTQYF

V gene: TRBV11-3
J gene: TRBJ2-7
CDR3 protein: CASSLGGGSQFEQYF

V gene: TRBV28
J gene: TRBJ2-5
CDR3 protein: CASSWWTSGRETQYF

V gene: TRBV19
J gene: TRBJ2-6
CDR3 protein: CASRPKGVAGANVLTF

V gene: TRBV7-9
J gene: TRBJ2-1
CDR3 protein: CASSFTGGYEQFF

V gene: TRBV5-1
J gene: TRBJ2-2
CDR3 protein: CASSGGTSESGELFF

V gene: TRBV7-9
J gene: TRBJ1-1
CDR3 protein: CASSVGWRPEAFF

V gene: TRBV7-9
J gene: TRBJ2-7
CDR3 protein: CASSQAGNGAINEQYF

V gene: TRBV5-6
J gene: TRBJ1-2
CDR3 protein: CASSLARGGYTF

V gene: TRBV13
J gene: TRBJ2-7
CDR3 protein: CASSFSAGGSEQYF

V gene: TRBV9
J gene: TRBJ2-3
CDR3 protein: CASSLQVTSTDTQYF

V gene: TRBV6-1
J gene: TRBJ1-5
CDR3 protein: CASSGGLYRDSNQPQHF

V gene: TRBV6-5
J gene: TRBJ2-2
CDR3 protein: CASRNRGQNTGELFF

V gene: TRBV28
J gene: TRBJ1-1
CDR3 protein: CASSPRQGAEAFF

V gene: TRBV7-9
J gene: TRBJ2-7
CDR3 protein: CASSRQDPAYEQYF

V gene: TRBV7-3
J gene: TRBJ2-2
CDR3 protein: CASSFSGTNTGELFF

V gene: TRBV6-5
J gene: TRBJ2-7
CDR3 protein: CASSYTSGTYEQYF

V gene: TRBV12-3/TRBV12-4
J gene: TRBJ1-2
CDR3 protein: CASSLQVSGGYTF

V gene: TRBV2
J gene: TRBJ2-1
CDR3 protein: CASSELQGTPNEQFF

V gene: TRBV28
J gene: TRBJ2-1
CDR3 protein: CASSPYTGGTGGLLFF

V gene: TRBV6-5
J gene: TRBJ2-7
CDR3 protein: CASQPGQGVYEQYF

V gene: TRBV19
J gene: TRBJ2-1
CDR3 protein: CASSMGGVSEQFF

V gene: TRBV7-9
J gene: TRBJ1-1
CDR3 protein: CASSLRTLEAFF

V gene: TRBV6-6
J gene: TRBJ1-1
CDR3 protein: CASAGGAFGEAFF

V gene: TRBV5-8
J gene: TRBJ1-1
CDR3 protein: CASSWGGGTDTEAFF

V gene: TRBV5-1
J gene: TRBJ2-7
CDR3 protein: CASSPGGSYEQYF

V gene: TRBV27
J gene: TRBJ1-4
CDR3 protein: CASTWGTGAEKLFF

V gene: TRBV2
J gene: TRBJ1-2
CDR3 protein: CASSEAVPGQENFGYTF

V gene: TRBV29-1
J gene: TRBJ2-1
CDR3 protein: CSVGRLAGAYNEQFF

V gene: TRBV30
J gene: TRBJ1-1
CDR3 protein: CAWSPGLEAFF

V gene: TRBV7-9
J gene: TRBJ1-1
CDR3 protein: CASSLRAGGPNTEAFF

V gene: TRBV28
J gene: TRBJ2-5
CDR3 protein: CASSGKGEAGRDPEETQYF